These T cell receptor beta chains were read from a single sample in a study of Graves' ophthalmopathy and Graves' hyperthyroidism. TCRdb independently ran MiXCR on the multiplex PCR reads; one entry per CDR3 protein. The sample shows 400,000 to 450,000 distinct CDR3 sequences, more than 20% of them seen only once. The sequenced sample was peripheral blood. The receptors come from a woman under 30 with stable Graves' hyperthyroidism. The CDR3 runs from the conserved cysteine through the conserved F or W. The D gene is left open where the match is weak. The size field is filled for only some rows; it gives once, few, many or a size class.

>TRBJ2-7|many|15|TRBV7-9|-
TGTGCCAGCAGCCCAATCGGACGAAATTCCTACGAGCAGTACTTC
CASSPIGRNSYEQYF
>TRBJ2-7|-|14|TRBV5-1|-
TGCGCCAGCAGCTACACAGGGCTTGGCAACGAGCAGTACTTC
CASSYTGLGNEQYF
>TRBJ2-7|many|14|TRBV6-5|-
TGTGCCAGCGCCACGACAGTAGGAGCCTACGAGCAGTACTTC
CASATTVGAYEQYF
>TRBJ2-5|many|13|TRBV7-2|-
TGTGCCAGCAGCTCCTCCTACAGGGAGACCCAGTACTTC
CASSSSYRETQYF
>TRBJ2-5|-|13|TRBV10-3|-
TGTGCCATCGGAGGGGGGGCCCAAGAGACCCAGTACTTC
CAIGGGAQETQYF
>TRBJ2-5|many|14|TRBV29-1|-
TGCAGCGTTGAAGATCCTCGCAGGAGGGAGACCCAGTACTTC
CSVEDPRRRETQYF
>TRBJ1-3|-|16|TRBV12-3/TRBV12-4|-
TGTGCCAGCAGCCTAAATGGGCCCCTCTCTGGAAACACCATATATTTT
CASSLNGPLSGNTIYF
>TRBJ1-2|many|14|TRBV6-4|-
TGTGCCAGCAGTGAATCCGCAGGCTCGAATGGCTACACCTTC
CASSESAGSNGYTF
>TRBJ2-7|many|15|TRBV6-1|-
TGTGCCAGCAGTGAAGAGGGGGTAGAGACCTACGAGCAGTACTTC
CASSEEGVETYEQYF
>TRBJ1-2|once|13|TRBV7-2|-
TGTGCCAGCAGCTTAGGTTGGGGATGGGGCTACACCTTC
CASSLGWGWGYTF
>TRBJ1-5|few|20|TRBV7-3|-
TGTGCCAGCAGCTTAAACAAAGGAGGGAGCGGGACATGGAAGAATCAGCCCCAGCATTTT
CASSLNKGGSGTWKNQPQHF
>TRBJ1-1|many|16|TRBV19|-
TGTGCCAGTAGTATAGATCCGGGACATATGAACACTGAAGCTTTCTTT
CASSIDPGHMNTEAFF
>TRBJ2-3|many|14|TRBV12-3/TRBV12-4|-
TGTGCCAGCAGTTTCCAGGTCCTCACAGATACGCAGTATTTT
CASSFQVLTDTQYF
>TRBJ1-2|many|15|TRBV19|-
TGTGCCAGTAGTAACGCAAACCCCACTAACTATGGCTACACCTTC
CASSNANPTNYGYTF
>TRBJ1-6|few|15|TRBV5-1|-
TGCGCCAGCAGCTTCGAGAGAGCCTATAATTCACCCCTCCACTTT
CASSFERAYNSPLHF
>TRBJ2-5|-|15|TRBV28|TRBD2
TGTGCCAGCAAAAAACTAGCGGACCTCCAAGAGACCCAGTACTTC
CASKKLADLQETQYF
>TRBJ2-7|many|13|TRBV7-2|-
TGTGCCAGCAGCTTAGCGCCTAGGTATGAGCAGTACTTC
CASSLAPRYEQYF
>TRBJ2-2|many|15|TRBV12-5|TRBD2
TGTGCTAGTGGGTATAGCGGGAGCCTCACCGGGGAGCTGTTTTTT
CASGYSGSLTGELFF
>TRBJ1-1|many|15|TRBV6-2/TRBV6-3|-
TGTGCCAGCAGTTACCGGACAGCCGTGAACACTGAAGCTTTCTTT
CASSYRTAVNTEAFF
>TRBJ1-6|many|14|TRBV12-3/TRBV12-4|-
TGTGCCAGCAGTTCCGTTGGTAAATTTTCACCCCTCCACTTT
CASSSVGKFSPLHF
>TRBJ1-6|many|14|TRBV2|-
TGTGCCAGCAGTGTCGAGGGGCACGGGTCACCCCTCCACTTT
CASSVEGHGSPLHF
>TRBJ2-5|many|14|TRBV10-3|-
TGTGCCATCAGTGAGCCACAGGAGGTGGAGACCCAGTACTTC
CAISEPQEVETQYF
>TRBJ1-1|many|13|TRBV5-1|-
TGCGCCAGCAGCTTGGTTGAAGGGGAGGAAGCTTTCTTT
CASSLVEGEEAFF
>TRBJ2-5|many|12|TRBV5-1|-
TGCGCCAGCAGCTTGGAAGGGGGGACCCAGTACTTC
CASSLEGGTQYF
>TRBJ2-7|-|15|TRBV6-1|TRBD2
TGTGCCAGCAGTGAAAAGGTAGCGGGGGCCTACGAGCAGTACTTC
CASSEKVAGAYEQYF
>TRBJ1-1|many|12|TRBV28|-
TGTGCCAGCAGTTTTTTGAACACTGAAGCTTTCTTT
CASSFLNTEAFF
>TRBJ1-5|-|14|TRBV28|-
TGTGCCAGCAGTTTGCGGCGGTTCAATCAGCCCCAGCATTTT
CASSLRRFNQPQHF
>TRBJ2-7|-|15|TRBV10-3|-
TGTGCCATCAGTGTCGGGACAAAGAGCTCCTACGAGCAGTACTTC
CAISVGTKSSYEQYF
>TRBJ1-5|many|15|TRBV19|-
TGTGCCAGTAGTGCCGGAGGGACCCAAAATCAGCCCCAGCATTTT
CASSAGGTQNQPQHF
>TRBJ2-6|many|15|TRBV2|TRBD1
TGTGCCAGCAGTGATAGGGGGCGTGGGGCCAACGTCCTGACTTTC
CASSDRGRGANVLTF
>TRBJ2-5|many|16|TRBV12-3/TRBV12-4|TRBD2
TGTGCCAAGACCGGGACTAGCGGGGGGGCCGATGAGACCCAGTACTTC
CAKTGTSGGADETQYF
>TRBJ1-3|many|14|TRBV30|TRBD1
TGTGCCTGGATTGGGACAGACAAAAGAAACACCATATATTTT
CAWIGTDKRNTIYF
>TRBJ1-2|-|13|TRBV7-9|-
TGTGCCAGCAGCCAAGGGTGGGTTTATGGCTACACCTTC
CASSQGWVYGYTF
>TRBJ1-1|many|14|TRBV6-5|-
TGTGCCAGCAGTTACGAGGGGGGGGGAACTGAAGCTTTCTTT
CASSYEGGGTEAFF
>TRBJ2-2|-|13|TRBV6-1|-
TGTGCCAGCAGCCGAGGATTGGACGGGGAGCTGTTTTTT
CASSRGLDGELFF
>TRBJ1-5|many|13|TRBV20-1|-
TGCAGTGCTAGAGGTAGGGGGAATCAGCCCCAGCATTTT
CSARGRGNQPQHF
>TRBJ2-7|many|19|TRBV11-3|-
TGTGCCAGCAGCATCCCCACTCGCGGATGGGGGTCCGACTCCTACGAGCAGTACTTC
CASSIPTRGWGSDSYEQYF
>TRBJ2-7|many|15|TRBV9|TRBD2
TGTGCCAGCAGCGCGGGACTAGCGGGAGTGTTCGAGCAGTACTTC
CASSAGLAGVFEQYF
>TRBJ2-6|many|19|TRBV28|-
TGTGCCAGCAGTCCAAGTTACGGGAGCATCCGCTCTGGGGCCAACGTCCTGACTTTC
CASSPSYGSIRSGANVLTF
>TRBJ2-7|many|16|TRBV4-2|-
TGTGCCAGCAGCCAGAGCGTCGGAGGGGTGTTCTACGAGCAGTACTTC
CASSQSVGGVFYEQYF
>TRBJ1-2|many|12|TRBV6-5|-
TGTGCCAGCTCCTCGGTGGGGGATGGCTACACCTTC
CASSSVGDGYTF
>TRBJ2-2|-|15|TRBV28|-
TGTGCCAACAGTTTAAGACTAGTTGGCACCGGGGAGCTGTTTTTT
CANSLRLVGTGELFF
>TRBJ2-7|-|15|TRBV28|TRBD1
TGTGCCAGCAGGAGGGGGACAGGGGAATCCTACGAGCAGTACTTC
CASRRGTGESYEQYF
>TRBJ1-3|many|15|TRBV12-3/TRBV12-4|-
TGTGCCAGCAGTGACGTAGGGGCTTCAGGAAACACCATATATTTT
CASSDVGASGNTIYF
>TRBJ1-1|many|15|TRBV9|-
TGTGCCAGCAGCCCCAGGGCGGTTGTGAACACTGAAGCTTTCTTT
CASSPRAVVNTEAFF
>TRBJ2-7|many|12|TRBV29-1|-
TGCAGCGTTGAAGGCGGGTCCGGTGAGCAGTACTTC
CSVEGGSGEQYF
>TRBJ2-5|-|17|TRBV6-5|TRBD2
TGTGCCAGCAGTTCCCGAGGTAGCGGGGGGGATTTCGAGACCCAGTACTTC
CASSSRGSGGDFETQYF
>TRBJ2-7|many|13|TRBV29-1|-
TGCAGCGTTGAAACCGAGGACAGCGACGAGCAGTACTTC
CSVETEDSDEQYF
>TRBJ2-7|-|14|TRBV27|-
TGTGCCAGCAGTCCACGGGGGCAGTTCTACGAGCAGTACTTC
CASSPRGQFYEQYF
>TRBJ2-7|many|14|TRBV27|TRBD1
TGTGCCAGCAGTTTTCTGGGACAGGCCTACGAGCAGTACTTC
CASSFLGQAYEQYF
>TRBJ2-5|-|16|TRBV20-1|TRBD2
TGCAGTGCTACCCGGCTAGCGGGGGCCAACCAAGAGACCCAGTACTTC
CSATRLAGANQETQYF
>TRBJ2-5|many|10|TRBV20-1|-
TGCAGTGCTAGGATAGAGACCCAGTACTTC
CSARIETQYF
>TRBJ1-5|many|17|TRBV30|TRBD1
TGTGCCTGGAGTGGGGGACAGGGGGCAATGGGCAATCAGCCCCAGCATTTT
CAWSGGQGAMGNQPQHF
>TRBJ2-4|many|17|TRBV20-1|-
TGCAGTGCTAGAGATTTATTTGACAGGAAGGACGTATACATTCAGTACTTC
CSARDLFDRKDVYIQYF